This T cell receptor beta chain was recorded in a study of Ad26.COV2.S vaccination and SARS-CoV-2 variants. The overall study: Within the COV1001 Ad26.COV2.S trial arm, the donor was enrolled. In the study, Ad26.COV2.S was injected intramuscularly once, or twice 56 days apart.

Trimming cost V 2 bases and J 0 bases, with 10 bases left between them. Germline V gene data show CDR1 as LGHNA and CDR2 as YSLEER. CDR3 length equals 15 residues. The treatment: some 20 received Ad26.COV2.S at low or high dose, single or two shots; 5 received placebo; per-sample allocation not given. Day 63 after the first vaccine or placebo injection was the time point for sampling. Cohort 1b enrolled adults aged 18-55 years in Boston. The assay was immunoSEQ multiplex PCR, and TCRdb's table has in-frame clones only and misses some. Of about 420,000 clones listed, around nine tenths are singletons. Sequencing used peripheral blood, obtained in a trial of Ad26.COV2.S vaccine versus placebo. The clonotype originates from a person between 18 and 60 years old who received the Ad26.COV2.S COVID-19 vaccine or a placebo. The chain combines TRBV4-3 with TRBJ1-1, with D unresolved. The CDR3 nucleotides read TGCGCCAGCAGCCAATTCTCCACTATGAACACTGAAGCTTTCTTT. It translates to CASSQFSTMNTEAFF.